A selection of T cell receptor beta chains follows, all from one sample in a study of blood T cell repertoires in COVID-19. Sequencing used immunoSEQ multiplex PCR; TCRdb keeps in-frame clones, though not all of them. The data hold hundreds of thousands of clones, with about 87% observed a single time. Sequencing was carried out using PBMCs or T cells enriched from blood (not recorded which). These receptors originate from a woman aged 18-35 years who had recovered from COVID-19. The CDR3 runs from the conserved cysteine through the conserved F or W. D genes are given only for firm matches. The size field is filled for only some rows; it gives once, few, many or a size class.

size: few; J: TRBJ2-7; V: TRBV3-1/TRBV3-2; D: NA; CDR3: CASSPGQPDSYEQYF; DNA: TGTGCCAGCAGCCCGGGACAACCAGACTCCTACGAGCAGTACTTC
size: NA; J: TRBJ2-7; V: TRBV7-2; D: NA; CDR3: CASSLYFSGSYEQYF; DNA: TGTGCCAGCAGCTTATATTTCAGCGGATCCTACGAGCAGTACTTC
size: few; J: TRBJ2-1; V: TRBV30; D: TRBD2; CDR3: CAWTRLAKGNEQFF; DNA: TGTGCCTGGACAAGACTAGCGAAGGGGAATGAGCAGTTCTTC
size: NA; J: TRBJ1-3; V: TRBV28; D: TRBD1; CDR3: CASRRQGEFAIYF; DNA: TGTGCCAGCAGAAGGCAGGGGGAGTTCGCCATATATTTT
size: NA; J: TRBJ1-1; V: TRBV9; D: TRBD1; CDR3: CASSVGVGGLSARNTEAFF; DNA: TGTGCCAGCAGCGTAGGGGTAGGGGGCCTCTCCGCTCGAAACACTGAAGCTTTCTTT
size: once; J: TRBJ1-3; V: TRBV6-5; D: NA; CDR3: CASGHGNTIYF; DNA: TGTGCCAGCGGACATGGAAACACCATATATTTT
size: NA; J: TRBJ1-4; V: TRBV27; D: TRBD1; CDR3: CASTVRSTGGQVFNEKLFF; DNA: TGTGCCAGCACGGTACGGTCGACAGGGGGCCAGGTCTTCAATGAAAAACTGTTTTTT
size: few; J: TRBJ2-2; V: TRBV12-1; D: NA; CDR3: CASSFWPMGENGELFF; DNA: TGTGCCAGCAGCTTTTGGCCAATGGGCGAAAACGGGGAGCTGTTTTTT
size: NA; J: TRBJ2-2; V: TRBV30; D: TRBD1; CDR3: CAWSVRLQGETGELFF; DNA: TGTGCCTGGAGTGTGCGGCTCCAGGGGGAAACCGGGGAGCTGTTTTTT
size: NA; J: TRBJ2-1; V: TRBV9; D: NA; CDR3: CASSVGLDAYNEQFF; DNA: TGTGCCAGCAGCGTAGGGCTAGATGCCTACAATGAGCAGTTCTTC
size: NA; J: TRBJ2-7; V: TRBV6-5; D: TRBD1; CDR3: CASRPSVTGSYEQYF; DNA: TGTGCCAGCAGACCTTCCGTGACAGGGTCTTACGAGCAGTACTTC
size: NA; J: TRBJ1-4; V: TRBV28; D: TRBD1; CDR3: CASRKTGAHEKLFF; DNA: TGTGCCAGCAGAAAAACAGGGGCTCATGAAAAACTGTTTTTT
size: NA; J: TRBJ2-3; V: TRBV9; D: TRBD2; CDR3: CASSGPTSGDTDTQYF; DNA: TGTGCCAGCAGCGGCCCGACTAGCGGGGACACAGATACGCAGTATTTT
size: NA; J: TRBJ1-2; V: TRBV5-4; D: NA; CDR3: CASSSPGRKDGYTF; DNA: TGTGCCAGCAGCTCCCCAGGGCGAAAGGATGGCTACACCTTC
size: NA; J: TRBJ2-1; V: TRBV28; D: TRBD2; CDR3: CASLSLAGGWHYNEQFF; DNA: TGTGCCAGCTTGTCACTAGCGGGGGGCTGGCACTACAATGAGCAGTTCTTC
size: NA; J: TRBJ2-3; V: TRBV3-1/TRBV3-2; D: NA; CDR3: CASSQYGRSGYF; DNA: TGTGCCAGCAGCCAATACGGTAGATCAGGGTATTTT
size: NA; J: TRBJ1-1; V: TRBV9; D: NA; CDR3: CASSVGGSTEAFF; DNA: TGTGCCAGCAGCGTGGGGGGTTCCACTGAAGCTTTCTTT
size: NA; J: TRBJ2-1; V: TRBV4-1; D: TRBD2; CDR3: CASSQWLAGDNEQFF; DNA: TGCGCCAGCAGCCAATGGCTAGCGGGGGACAATGAGCAGTTCTTC
size: NA; J: TRBJ2-3; V: TRBV19; D: TRBD1; CDR3: CASSIRRTGPDTQYF; DNA: TGTGCCAGTAGTATTCGAAGGACAGGGCCAGATACGCAGTATTTT
size: few; J: TRBJ1-1; V: TRBV6-5; D: NA; CDR3: CASSYRTSMEAFF; DNA: TGTGCCAGCAGTTACCGGACAAGTATGGAAGCTTTCTTT